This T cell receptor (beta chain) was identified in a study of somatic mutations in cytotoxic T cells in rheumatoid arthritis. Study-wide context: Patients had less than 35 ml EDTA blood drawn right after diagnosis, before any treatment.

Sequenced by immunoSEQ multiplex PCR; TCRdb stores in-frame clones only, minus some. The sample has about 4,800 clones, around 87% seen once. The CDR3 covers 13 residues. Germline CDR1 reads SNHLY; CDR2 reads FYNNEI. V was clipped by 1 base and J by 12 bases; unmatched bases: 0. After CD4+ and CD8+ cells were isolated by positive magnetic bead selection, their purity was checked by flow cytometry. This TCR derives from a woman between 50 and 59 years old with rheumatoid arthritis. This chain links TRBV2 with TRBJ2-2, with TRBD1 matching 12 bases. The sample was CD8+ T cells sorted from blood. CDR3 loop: CASSEGDRGQLFF. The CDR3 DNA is TGTGCCAGCAGTGAAGGGGACAGGGGGCAGCTGTTTTTT. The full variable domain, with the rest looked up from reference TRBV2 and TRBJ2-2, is EPEVTQTPSHQVTQMGQEVILRCVPISNHLYFYWYRQILGQKVEFLVSFYNNEISEKSEIFDDQFSVERPDGSNFTLKIRSTKLEDSAMYFCASSEGDRGQLFFGEGSRLTVL.